The clone carrying this T cell receptor (beta chain) was observed a single time. No antigen is known for it. These data belong to a study of Ad26.COV2.S vaccination and SARS-CoV-2 variants. Study background: The study gave Ad26.COV2.S intramuscularly, once or twice 56 days apart. Study results and caveats: Measures of TCR breadth and depth may have fallen short of total T cell responses.

CDR3 length equals 15 residues. Trimming cost V 5 bases and J 3 bases, with 16 bases left between them. The germline gives CDR1 SGHNT, CDR2 YENEEA. Treatment given: 15 to 20 received Ad26.COV2.S at low or high dose, single or two shots; roughly 5 received placebo; per-sample allocation not given. Sampling was performed 63 days after the first vaccine or placebo injection. The data were produced by immunoSEQ multiplex PCR, yet TCRdb's version contains in-frame clones alone and is incomplete. Found here are approximately 400,000 clones, 70% to 90% of them singletons; the top ten hold roughly 3.5%. Sequenced here: peripheral blood, sampled in a trial of Ad26.COV2.S vaccine versus placebo. The gene calls are TRBV11-3 and TRBJ2-5; D could derive from TRBD1 or TRBD2 (6 bases each). The TCR originated in a person aged 18-60 years who received the Ad26.COV2.S COVID-19 vaccine or a placebo. The CDR3 bases are TGTGCCAGCAGCGTCCGCGAGGGGGGAGAAGAGACCCAGTACTTC. This sequence encodes CASSVREGGEETQYF. The full variable domain, rest sourced from reference TRBV11-3 and TRBJ2-5, is EAGVVQSPRYKIIEKKQPVAFWCNPISGHNTLYWYLQNLGQGPELLIRYENEEAVDDSQLPKDRFSAERLKGVDSTLKIQPAELGDSAVYLCASSVREGGEETQYFGPGTRLLVL.